The 17 T cell receptor beta chains reported below all come from one sample, sequenced in a study of beta chain features in type 1 diabetes (dated by TCRdb to 2016 to 2019). Library preparation used the immunoSEQ multiplex PCR assay. All of the isolated RNA was reverse transcribed with the High Capacity cDNA Reverse Transcription Kit, so expressed TCRB transcripts were sequenced. TCRdb took this table from immuneACCESS and kept in-frame rearrangements with V and J called. Such tables lack part of the clones; where checked against another copy, unresolved V genes explain under half of the gap, and the rest is unexplained. This sample has some 150,000 clones in its table, and roughly 53% of those were observed once. The top ten constitute around 0.45% of the sample. The sequencing input was Tregs from blood. The cell subset or site label, as the study defines it: regulatory CD4+ T cells. These TCRs come from a man in his late teens or twenties in good health.

This clone was detected a few times. The chain links TRBV13 to TRBJ2-1; 7 nucleotides line up with TRBD2. Germline V lookup: CDR1 PRHDT, CDR2 FYEKMQ (reference sequence). With 0 bases clipped from V and 6 bases from J, the junction kept 8 bases outside the gene matches. This CDR3 spans 16 amino acids. The CDR3 DNA sequence: TGTGCCAGCAGCTTAGGCAGCTGGGAGGGTGCCAATGAGCAGTTCTTC. Translation: CASSLGSWEGANEQFF.

The chain links TRBV7-3 to TRBJ2-6; D possibly corresponds to TRBD2 (6 bases). V was shortened by 5 bases and J by 2 bases, with 16 bases between the two germline ends. The germline CDR1 and CDR2 sequences are SGHTA and FQGTGA. CDR3 length equals 17 residues. The chain's CDR3 is CASSAFGGNTGANVLTF. CDR3 in DNA: TGTGCCAGCAGCGCATTCGGGGGTAACACTGGGGCCAACGTCCTGACTTTC.

The chain links TRBV10-3 to TRBJ2-2; 14 bases are shared with TRBD2. This CDR3 contains 17 residues. CDR1 and CDR2 from the germline V gene are ENHRY and SYGVKD. With 10 bases clipped from V and 0 bases from J, the junction kept 7 bases outside the gene matches. CDR3 sequence reads: CATRLAGGRANTGELFF. The DNA for the CDR3 is TGTGCCACCCGACTAGCGGGGGGGCGGGCGAACACCGGGGAGCTGTTTTTT.

This sequence joins TRBV7-2 and TRBJ1-5, with 9 nucleotides matching TRBD1. CDR1 and CDR2 (germline): SGHTA, FQGNSA. The CDR3 has 19 amino acids. The V and J ends lost 5 bases and 1 base, in that order; junction bases with no gene match: 15. The CDR3 DNA reads TGTGCCAGCAGCAAAACAACCGGGACAGGGACGTCGAGCAATCAGCCCCAGCATTTT. It specifies CASSKTTGTGTSSNQPQHF.

The chain couples TRBV28 to TRBJ2-4; possible D gene TRBD2, 6 bases. Trimming removed 2 bases from V and 8 bases from J, with 13 bases in between. Germline CDR1 reads MDHEN; CDR2 reads SYDVKM. This CDR3 has 14 residues. CDR3 nucleotide sequence: TGTGCCAGCAGTTTAGCGCCACGGGGGTACATTCAGTACTTC. It translates to CASSLAPRGYIQYF.

The chain recombines TRBV18 with TRBJ2-7; TRBD1 matches 8 bases. Losses at the gene ends were 1 base for V and 4 bases for J; bases not matched to a gene: 12. Germline CDR1 and CDR2: KGHSH and LQKENI. The CDR3 extends over 17 amino acids. The CDR3 nucleotides read TGTGCCAGCTCACCACTAGATTTGGCAGGGGGCTGGTACGAGCAGTACTTC. It is translated as CASSPLDLAGGWYEQYF.

This clone was detected a few times. This sequence joins TRBV27 and TRBJ1-4; 7 nucleotides match TRBD1. The CDR3 extends over 16 amino acids. Germline assignment: CDR1 MNHEY and CDR2 SMNVEV (reference sequence). J gave up 10 bases and V 0 bases, and 11 bases lay outside the gene matches. Written as DNA, the CDR3 is TGTGCCAGCAGTTTATCGGGGGCCACCCAGGGGGTAAAACTGTTTTTT. This encodes CASSLSGATQGVKLFF.

The chain combines TRBV11-1 with TRBJ1-3; D remains ambiguous. Trimming took off 2 bases at V and 0 bases at J, with 5 bases between the two ends. The CDR3 runs to 14 residues. Germline V gene lookup returns CDR1 SGHAT and CDR2 FQDESV (reference sequence). The CDR3 reads CASSLTVSGNTIYF. CDR3 coding DNA: TGTGCCAGCAGCTTAACAGTCTCTGGAAACACCATATATTTT.

This clone is a singleton in its sample. The V gene is TRBV5-8, the J gene TRBJ2-4, with unresolved D. Per the germline V gene, CDR1 is SGHTS and CDR2 is YDEGEE. The V end lost 2 bases, the J end lost 6 bases, and 9 bases lay between the germline ends. This CDR3 has 13 residues. In DNA form, the CDR3 reads TGTGCCAGCAGCTTATTTGGGCGAAACATTCAGTACTTC. Its protein is CASSLFGRNIQYF.

The CDR3: CAISDTGTINNEQFF. The CDR3 region has the DNA TGTGCCATCAGTGACACCGGGACTATTAACAATGAGCAGTTCTTC. The chain carries TRBV10-3 and TRBJ2-1, with 7 nucleotides matching TRBD2. There are 15 residues in the CDR3. After removal of 3 bases from V and 5 bases from J, the junction contained 7 bases not matched to a gene. Germline values: CDR1 ENHRY, CDR2 SYGVKD.

To note about this clone: The same CDR3 also results from other DNA sequences found in this sample. The chain couples TRBV5-1 to TRBJ1-6, with 8 bases identical to TRBD1. From germline, CDR1 is SGHRS and CDR2 YFSETQ. The CDR3 runs to 14 residues. V lost 0 bases and J lost 7; bases outside the gene matches: 0. The CDR3 sequence: CASSLGQGNSPLHF. The DNA for the CDR3 is TGCGCCAGCAGCTTGGGACAGGGGAATTCACCCCTCCACTTT.

This clone was observed a few times. V and J are TRBV7-9 and TRBJ2-7, with a possible D match to TRBD1 (6 bases). CDR1 SEHNR and CDR2 FQNEAQ come from the germline V gene (reference sequence). This CDR3 is 13 amino acids long. Trimming pared 7 bases from V and 3 bases from J, leaving 13 bases between. The CDR3 is CASTTGFFYEQYF. CDR3 sequence (DNA): TGTGCCAGCACTACAGGGTTCTTCTACGAGCAGTACTTC.

This clone was found a few times. V and J are TRBV5-1 and TRBJ2-5; TRBD2 matches at 9 bases. The CDR3 length is 16 residues. The germline V gene has CDR1 SGHRS and CDR2 YFSETQ. With 1 base clipped from V and 1 base from J, the junction kept 5 bases outside the gene matches. CDR3 nucleotides: TGCGCCAGCAGCTTGCGCGGGGGGGGATTCCAAGAGACCCAGTACTTC. Translated: CASSLRGGGFQETQYF.

This clone showed up just once. At one end, the junction sequence differs from germline, possibly due to a read error. This chain joins TRBV5-1 and TRBJ1-2; maybe TRBD1 (5 bases). CDR1 and CDR2 (germline): SGHRS, YFSETQ. This CDR3 has 14 amino acids. The CDR3 DNA follows: TGCGCCAGCGGCTCCCCAGGGCAGGTCTATGACTACACCTTC. This encodes CASGSPGQVYDYTF.

The chain employs TRBV18 and TRBJ1-2, with TRBD1 matching over 10 bases. Losses at the gene ends were 2 bases for V and 4 bases for J; bases not matched to a gene: 10. CDR3 size: 17 residues. Germline CDR1 reads KGHSH; CDR2 reads LQKENI. The DNA of the CDR3 is TGTGCCAGCTCACCAGCGTCCGGGACAGGGGTCGTCTATGGCTACACCTTC. Its protein is CASSPASGTGVVYGYTF.

The chain links TRBV7-9 to TRBJ1-1; tentative D call: TRBD1 (6 bases). The ends were cut back, 4 bases at V and 5 bases at J, with 8 bases in the middle. From germline, CDR1 is SEHNR and CDR2 FQNEAQ (reference sequence). This CDR3 has 12 residues. The CDR3 nucleotides read TGTGCCAGCAGCTACAGGGAGACTGAAGCTTTCTTT. This codes for CASSYRETEAFF.

This chain connects TRBV9 to TRBJ1-5; TRBD1 is a possible D gene (5 bases). Trimming pared 4 bases from V and 0 bases from J, leaving 11 bases between. Germline V gene sequence: CDR1 SGDLS, CDR2 YYNGEE. The length of the CDR3 is 15 residues. Here the CDR3 DNA reads TGTGCCAGCAGCCCCGGGGGTTATAGCAATCAGCCCCAGCATTTT. The encoded protein is CASSPGGYSNQPQHF.